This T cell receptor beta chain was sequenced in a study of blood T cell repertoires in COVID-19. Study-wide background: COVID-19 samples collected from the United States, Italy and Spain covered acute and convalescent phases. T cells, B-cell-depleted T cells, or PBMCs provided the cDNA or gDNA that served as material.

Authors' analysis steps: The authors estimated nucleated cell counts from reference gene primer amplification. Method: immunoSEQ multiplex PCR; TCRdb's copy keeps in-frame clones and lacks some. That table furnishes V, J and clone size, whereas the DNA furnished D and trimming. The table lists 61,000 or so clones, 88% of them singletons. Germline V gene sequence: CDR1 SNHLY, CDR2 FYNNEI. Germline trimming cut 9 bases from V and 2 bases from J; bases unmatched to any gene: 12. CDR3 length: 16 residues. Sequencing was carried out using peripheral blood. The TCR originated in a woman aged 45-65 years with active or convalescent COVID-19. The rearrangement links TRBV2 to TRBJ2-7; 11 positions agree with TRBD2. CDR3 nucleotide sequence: TGTGCCAGTCTGGGGACTAGCGGAATCAAAACCTACGAGCAGTACTTC. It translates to CASLGTSGIKTYEQYF. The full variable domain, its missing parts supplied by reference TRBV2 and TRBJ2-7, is EPEVTQTPSHQVTQMGQEVILRCVPISNHLYFYWYRQILGQKVEFLVSFYNNEISEKSEIFDDQFSVERPDGSNFTLKIRSTKLEDSAMYFCASLGTSGIKTYEQYFGPGTRLTVT.